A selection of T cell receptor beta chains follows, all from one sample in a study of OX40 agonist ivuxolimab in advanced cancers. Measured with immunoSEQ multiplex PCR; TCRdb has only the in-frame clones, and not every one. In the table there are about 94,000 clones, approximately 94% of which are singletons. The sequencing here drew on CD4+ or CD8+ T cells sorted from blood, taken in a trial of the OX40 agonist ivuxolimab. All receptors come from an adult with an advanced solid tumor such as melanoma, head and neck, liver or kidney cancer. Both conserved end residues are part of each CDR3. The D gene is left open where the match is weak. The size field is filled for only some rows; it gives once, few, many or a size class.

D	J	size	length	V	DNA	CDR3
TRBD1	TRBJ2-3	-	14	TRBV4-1	TGCGCCAGCAGCCATCCGGGACAGGGCGATACGCAGTATTTT	CASSHPGQGDTQYF
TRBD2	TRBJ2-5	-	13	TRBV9	TGTGCCAGCAGCGTTAGGGGAGGGGAGACCCAGTACTTC	CASSVRGGETQYF
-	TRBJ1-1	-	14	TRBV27	TGTGCCAGCAGTTTAACCGGGACGAACACTGAAGCTTTCTTT	CASSLTGTNTEAFF
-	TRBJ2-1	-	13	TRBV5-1	TGCGCCAGCAGCCTGTACTCCCACAATGAGCAGTTCTTC	CASSLYSHNEQFF
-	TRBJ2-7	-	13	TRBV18	TGTGCCAGCTCACCGGACCTCTCCTACGAGCAGTACTTC	CASSPDLSYEQYF
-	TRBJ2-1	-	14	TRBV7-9	TGTGCCAGCAGCCTAGCGCAATCTTACAATGAGCAGTTCTTC	CASSLAQSYNEQFF
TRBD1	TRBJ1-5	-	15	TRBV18	TGTGCCAGCTCCCCTATGACAGGGGGCAATCAGCCCCAGCATTTT	CASSPMTGGNQPQHF
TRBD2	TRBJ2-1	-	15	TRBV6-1	TGTGCCAGTAGCTGGGGGGTAGCGGGGAACAATGAGCAGTTCTTC	CASSWGVAGNNEQFF
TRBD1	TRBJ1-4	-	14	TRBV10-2	TGCGCCAGCACTTACGACAGGGGTGTTGAAAAACTGTTTTTT	CASTYDRGVEKLFF
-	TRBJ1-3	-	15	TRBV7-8	TGTGCCAGCAGCTCCCGGGCCCTCTCTGGAAACACCATATATTTT	CASSSRALSGNTIYF
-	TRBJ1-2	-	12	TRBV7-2	TGTGCCAGCAGCTTAGGTTACGGGGGCTACACCTTC	CASSLGYGGYTF
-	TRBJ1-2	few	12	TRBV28	TGTGCCAGCAGTTTTAAAGGGTCTGGCTACACCTTC	CASSFKGSGYTF
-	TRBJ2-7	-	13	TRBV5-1	TGCGCCAGCAGCTTGTTGGGGGCACACGAGCAGTACTTC	CASSLLGAHEQYF
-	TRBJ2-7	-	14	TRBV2	TGTGCCAGCACCCTTAACAGGGTCGGCTGGGAGCAGTACTTC	CASTLNRVGWEQYF
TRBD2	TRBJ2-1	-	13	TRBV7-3	TGTGCCAGCCGACTAGCGGGAGCGGGTGAGCAGTTCTTC	CASRLAGAGEQFF
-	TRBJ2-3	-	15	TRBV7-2	TGTGCCAGCAGCTTAGCGTACAGGAACACAGATACGCAGTATTTT	CASSLAYRNTDTQYF
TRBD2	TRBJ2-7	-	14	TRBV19	TGTGCCAGTAACCCCTCACTAGCGGGAACCGAGCAGTACTTC	CASNPSLAGTEQYF
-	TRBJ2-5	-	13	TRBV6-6	TGTGCCAGCAGAGGGAGACTAGAAGAGACCCAGTACTTC	CASRGRLEETQYF
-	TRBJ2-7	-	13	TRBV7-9	TGTGCCAGCAGCCTCTTCGGGGGAAACGAGCAGTACTTC	CASSLFGGNEQYF
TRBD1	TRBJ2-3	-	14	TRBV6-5	TGTGCCAGCACCCGAGGACAGGGCACAGATACGCAGTATTTT	CASTRGQGTDTQYF
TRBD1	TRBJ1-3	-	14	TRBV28	TGTGCCAGCAGCGGACAGGGGGCTGGAAACACCATATATTTT	CASSGQGAGNTIYF
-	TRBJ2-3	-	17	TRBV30	TGTGCCTGGAGTTCTTATTCTGGTGGAAGAAACACAGATACGCAGTATTTT	CAWSSYSGGRNTDTQYF
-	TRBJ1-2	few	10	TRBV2	TGTGCCATCGGGGAACAGGGCTACACCTTC	CAIGEQGYTF
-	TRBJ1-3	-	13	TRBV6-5	TGTGCCAGCAGCCTAGCTCCAGGAAACACCATATATTTT	CASSLAPGNTIYF
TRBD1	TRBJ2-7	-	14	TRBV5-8	TGTGCCAGCAGCTTGGCCGGGACAGGGTACGAGCAGTACTTC	CASSLAGTGYEQYF
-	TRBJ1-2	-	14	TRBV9	TGTGCCAGCAGTGGTACCGGGACCCAAGGGGGCTACACCTTC	CASSGTGTQGGYTF
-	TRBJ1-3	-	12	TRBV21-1	TGTGCCAGCAGCACGCGTGGAAACACCATATATTTT	CASSTRGNTIYF
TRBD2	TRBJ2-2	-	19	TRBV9	TGTGCCAGCAGCGTCTTTAGCGGGGGGCCGACTAGGGGCACCGGGGAGCTGTTTTTT	CASSVFSGGPTRGTGELFF
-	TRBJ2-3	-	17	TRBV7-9	TGTGCCAGCAGCTTAGCTTTAGGTGGGGCCCGTACAGATACGCAGTATTTT	CASSLALGGARTDTQYF
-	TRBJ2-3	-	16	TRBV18	TGTGCCAGCTCACCCTTTCTGGAAGCAAACACAGATACGCAGTATTTT	CASSPFLEANTDTQYF
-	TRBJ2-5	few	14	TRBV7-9	TGTGCCAGCAGCAACGGGGTAGCTTGGGGGACCCAGTACTTC	CASSNGVAWGTQYF
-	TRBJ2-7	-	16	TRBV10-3	TGTGCCATCAGTGAGTCGTATGGGCGTAGCTCCTACGAGCAGTACTTC	CAISESYGRSSYEQYF
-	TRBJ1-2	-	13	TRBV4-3	TGCGCCAGCAGCCAGGGAGTTTCCTATGGCTACACCTTC	CASSQGVSYGYTF
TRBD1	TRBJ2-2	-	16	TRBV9	TGTGCCAGCAGCGTCAGGGGGCGAGGGAACACCGGGGAGCTGTTTTTT	CASSVRGRGNTGELFF
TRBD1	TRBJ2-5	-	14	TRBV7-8	TGTGCCAGCAGCCTAGGGACAGCCCAAGAGACCCAGTACTTC	CASSLGTAQETQYF
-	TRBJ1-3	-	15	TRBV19	TGTGCCAGTAGTATACAGAGGACGGGCGAGAACACCATATATTTT	CASSIQRTGENTIYF
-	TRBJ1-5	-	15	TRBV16	TGTGCCAGCAGCCCTGTTGCGTCATCGGATCAGCCCCAGCATTTT	CASSPVASSDQPQHF
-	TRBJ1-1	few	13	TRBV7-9	TGTGCCAGCAGCTTAGCAGACAGTGCTGAAGCTTTCTTT	CASSLADSAEAFF
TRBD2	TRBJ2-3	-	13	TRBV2	TGTGCCAGCAGCCGGGGGGTGGCAGATACGCAGTATTTT	CASSRGVADTQYF
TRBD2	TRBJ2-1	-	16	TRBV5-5	TGTGCCAGCAGCTTGCCCGGACTAGCCGCGGGGAATGAGCAGTTCTTC	CASSLPGLAAGNEQFF
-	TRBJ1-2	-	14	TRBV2	TGTGCCAGCAGTGACGACAGCCGCAGCTATGGCTACACCTTC	CASSDDSRSYGYTF
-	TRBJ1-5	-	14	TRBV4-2	TGTGCCAGCAGCCAAGGTAGTCCTAATCAGCCCCAGCATTTT	CASSQGSPNQPQHF
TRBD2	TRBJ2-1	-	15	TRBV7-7	TGTGCCAGCAGCTTAGGACTAGCGGCTTACAATGAGCAGTTCTTC	CASSLGLAAYNEQFF
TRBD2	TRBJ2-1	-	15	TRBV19	TGTGCCAGTAGTGCCCCTAGCGGGGGGGCAGGTGAGCAGTTCTTC	CASSAPSGGAGEQFF
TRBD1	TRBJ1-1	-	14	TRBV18	TGTGCCAGCTCATTACAGGGGGAGAACACTGAAGCTTTCTTT	CASSLQGENTEAFF
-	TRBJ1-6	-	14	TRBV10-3	TGTGCCATCAGTCCGGGGGCCCCTAATTCACCCCTCCACTTT	CAISPGAPNSPLHF
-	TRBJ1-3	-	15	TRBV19	TGTGCCAGTAGTATCAAATTACTCTCTGGAAACACCATATATTTT	CASSIKLLSGNTIYF
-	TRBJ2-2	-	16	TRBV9	TGTGCCAGCAGCTTGGGGGCACAGGCGAACACCGGGGAGCTGTTTTTT	CASSLGAQANTGELFF
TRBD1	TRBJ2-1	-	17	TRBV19	TGTGCCAGTAGTATAGACTCTGGACAGGCCTCCTACAATGAGCAGTTCTTC	CASSIDSGQASYNEQFF
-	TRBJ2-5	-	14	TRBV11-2	TGTGCCAGCAGCTTAGATACCGGGTTAGGGACCCAGTACTTC	CASSLDTGLGTQYF
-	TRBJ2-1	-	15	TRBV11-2	TGTGCCAGCAGCTTAGGGGCAGAACGTTACAATGAGCAGTTCTTC	CASSLGAERYNEQFF